A single sample gave rise to the 11 T cell receptor beta chains below, sequenced in a study of T cell responses to AZD1222 COVID-19 vaccine. This table comes from immunoSEQ multiplex PCR, and its TCRdb copy is limited to in-frame clones, with some not included. The profile shows approximately 52,000 clones, roughly 87% of them singletons. This specimen consisted of peripheral blood, obtained 28 days after the second AZD1222 dose. The source is an adult who received the AZD1222 COVID-19 vaccine.

V gene TRBV11-2 combines with J gene TRBJ1-2, with 7 positions matching TRBD1. Germline V gene lookup returns CDR1 SGHAT and CDR2 FQNNGV. Trimming cost V 5 bases and J 2 bases; bases outside gene matches: 8. The CDR3 has 15 residues. CDR3 sequence (DNA): TGTGCCAGCAGCCAGGGACAGCCGGGCAACTATGGCTACACCTTC. Translation: CASSQGQPGNYGYTF.

The V and J genes are TRBV5-6 and TRBJ1-4; 8 positions match TRBD1. The junction had 2 bases not matched to a gene; V was cut back by 1 base and J by 0 bases. Per germline, CDR1 SGHDT and CDR2 YYEEEE. The CDR3 spans 16 residues. In DNA, the CDR3 is TGTGCCAGCAGCTTGACAGGGGGTGCAACTAATGAAAAACTGTTTTTT. Translation: CASSLTGGATNEKLFF. The variable domain in full, with the rest retrieved from reference TRBV5-6 and TRBJ1-4, is DAGVTQSPTHLIKTRGQQVTLRCSPKSGHDTVSWYQQALGQGPQFIFQYYEEEERQRGNFPDRFSGHQFPNYSSELNVNALLLGDSALYLCASSLTGGATNEKLFFGSGTQLSVL.

The chain uses TRBV10-2 and TRBJ2-5; 9 nucleotides line up with TRBD2. CDR1 and CDR2 (germline): WSHSY, SAAADI. V lost 6 bases to trimming and J lost 2 bases; unmatched junction nucleotides: 7. This CDR3 has 15 residues. The DNA for the CDR3 is TGCGCCAGCAGCATTCTAGCGGGGAGACAAGAGACCCAGTACTTC. This encodes CASSILAGRQETQYF.

This clone was observed a handful of times. This chain uses TRBV5-1 with TRBJ1-2, with D unclear. Trimming took off 0 bases at V and 0 bases at J, with 6 bases between the two ends. CDR1 SGHRS and CDR2 YFSETQ come from the germline V gene. CDR3 length: 14 residues. CDR3 coding DNA: TGCGCCAGCAGCTTGGGACGGACTAACTATGGCTACACCTTC. Its translation: CASSLGRTNYGYTF. The full variable domain, completed using reference TRBV5-1 and TRBJ1-2, is KAGVTQTPRYLIKTRGQQVTLSCSPISGHRSVSWYQQTPGQGLQFLFEYFSETQRNKGNFPGRFSGRQFSNSRSEMNVSTLELGDSALYLCASSLGRTNYGYTFGSGTRLTVV.

This chain joins TRBV6-5 and TRBJ1-4, with D hard to call. CDR1 MNHEY and CDR2 SVGAGI come from the germline V gene. V was shortened by 4 bases and J by 3 bases, with 9 bases between the two germline ends. This CDR3 is built from 14 residues. Written as DNA, the CDR3 is TGTGCCAGCAGTTCCGGGCAGTCTAATGAAAAACTGTTTTTT. It translates to CASSSGQSNEKLFF.

The chain recombines TRBV7-9 with TRBJ1-4, with 7 bases identical to TRBD1. The CDR3 has 14 amino acids. The V and J ends lost 3 bases and 8 bases, in that order; junction bases with no gene match: 6. Germline values: CDR1 SEHNR, CDR2 FQNEAQ (reference sequence). Written as DNA, the CDR3 is TGTGCCAGCAGCTTGGGTAGGGGGCAGGAAAAACTGTTTTTT. Amino acids: CASSLGRGQEKLFF.

This clone showed up just a few times. CDR3 protein: CASSVTALAGGSSYEQYF. CDR3 nucleotide sequence: TGTGCCAGCAGTGTGACGGCTCTAGCGGGAGGGAGCTCCTACGAGCAGTACTTC. The rearrangement uses TRBV6-1 and TRBJ2-7; TRBD2 matches at 12 bases. Germline trimming cut 4 bases from V and 0 bases from J; bases unmatched to any gene: 10. This CDR3 spans 18 amino acids. CDR1 is MNHNS and CDR2 is SASEGT in the germline V gene.

The CDR3 here is CASKTGGTEAFF. In DNA form, the CDR3 reads TGTGCCAGCAAAACAGGGGGTACTGAAGCTTTCTTT. The rearrangement joins TRBV6-6 to TRBJ1-1; 8 bases fit TRBD1. This CDR3 comprises 12 residues. Germline V lookup: CDR1 MNHNY, CDR2 SVGAGI (reference sequence). The V and J ends lost 7 bases and 5 bases, in that order; junction bases with no gene match: 3.

The rearrangement links TRBV3-1 (or the pseudogene TRBV3-2) to TRBJ2-5; D gene unclear. CDR1 and CDR2 from the germline V gene are LGHDT and YNNKEL (reference sequence). The CDR3 sequence is 12 residues long. V was shortened by 5 bases and J by 5 bases, with 9 bases between the two germline ends. CDR3 region: CASSWARETQYF. CDR3 nucleotides: TGTGCCAGCAGCTGGGCGCGGGAGACCCAGTACTTC.

The J gene is TRBJ1-1, the V gene TRBV18; 9 bases align to TRBD1. Trimming cost V 3 bases and J 5 bases; bases outside gene matches: 4. The CDR3 covers 14 residues. The V gene's germline CDR1 is KGHSH and CDR2 LQKENI. The CDR3 region has the DNA TGTGCCAGCTCACCCGGGACAGGGAGGACTGAAGCTTTCTTT. Protein sequence: CASSPGTGRTEAFF.

The chain employs TRBV11-3 and TRBJ2-1; the D gene could be TRBD1 or TRBD2 (5 bases each). The germline V gene encodes CDR1 SGHNT and CDR2 YENEEA. This CDR3 is built from 15 residues. Between the trimmed V and J ends, which lost 2 bases and 7 bases, there was a span of 15 bases. CDR3 nucleotides: TGTGCCAGCAGCTTAATAGGGACGGAGGAGAATGAGCAGTTCTTC. Protein product: CASSLIGTEENEQFF.